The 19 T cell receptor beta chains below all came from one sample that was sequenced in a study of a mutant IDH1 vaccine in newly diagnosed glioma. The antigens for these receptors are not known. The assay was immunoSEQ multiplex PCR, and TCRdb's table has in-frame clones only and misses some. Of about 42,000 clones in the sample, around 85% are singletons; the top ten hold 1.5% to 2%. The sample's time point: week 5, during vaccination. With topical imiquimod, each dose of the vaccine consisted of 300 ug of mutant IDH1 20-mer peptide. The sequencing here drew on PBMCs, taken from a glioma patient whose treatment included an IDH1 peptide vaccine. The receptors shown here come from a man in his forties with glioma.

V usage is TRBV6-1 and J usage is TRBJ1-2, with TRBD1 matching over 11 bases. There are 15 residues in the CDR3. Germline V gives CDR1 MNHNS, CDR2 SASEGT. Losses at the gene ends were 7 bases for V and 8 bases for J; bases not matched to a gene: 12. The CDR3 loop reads CASTLHGQGARGYTF. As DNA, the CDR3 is TGTGCCAGCACCCTCCATGGACAGGGGGCCCGAGGCTACACCTTC.

The CDR3 bases are TGTGCCAGCAGTCCGGGACAGGAGCGTGGCTACACCTTC. This translates into CASSPGQERGYTF. This chain links TRBV27 with TRBJ1-2; 8 positions match TRBD1. The germline V gene encodes CDR1 MNHEY and CDR2 SMNVEV (reference sequence). Trimming cost V 5 bases and J 7 bases; bases outside gene matches: 6. CDR3 length equals 13 residues.

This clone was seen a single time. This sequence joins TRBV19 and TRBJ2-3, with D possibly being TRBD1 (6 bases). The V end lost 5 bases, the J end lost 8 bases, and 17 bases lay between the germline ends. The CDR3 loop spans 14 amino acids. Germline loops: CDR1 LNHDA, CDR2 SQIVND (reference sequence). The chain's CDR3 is CASSLNSRGGTQYF. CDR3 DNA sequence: TGTGCCAGTAGTTTAAACTCCAGGGGCGGTACGCAGTATTTT.

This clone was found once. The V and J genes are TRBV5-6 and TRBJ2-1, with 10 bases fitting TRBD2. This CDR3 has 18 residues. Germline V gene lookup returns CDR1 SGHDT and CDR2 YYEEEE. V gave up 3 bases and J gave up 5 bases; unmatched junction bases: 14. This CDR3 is CASSWASGRAPPNNEQFF. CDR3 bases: TGTGCCAGCAGCTGGGCCAGCGGGAGGGCCCCGCCCAACAATGAGCAGTTCTTC.

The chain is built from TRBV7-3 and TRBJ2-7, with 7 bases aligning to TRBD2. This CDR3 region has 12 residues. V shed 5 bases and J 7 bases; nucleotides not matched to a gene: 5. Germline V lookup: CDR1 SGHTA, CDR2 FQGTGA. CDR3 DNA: TGTGCCAGCAGCGGGGGGGGAAGGGAGCAGTACTTC. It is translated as CASSGGGREQYF. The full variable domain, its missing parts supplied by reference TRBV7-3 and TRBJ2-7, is GAGVSQTPSNKVTEKGKYVELRCDPISGHTALYWYRQSLGQGPEFLIYFQGTGAADDSGLPNDRFFAVRPEGSVSTLKIQRTERGDSAVYLCASSGGGREQYFGPGTRLTVT.

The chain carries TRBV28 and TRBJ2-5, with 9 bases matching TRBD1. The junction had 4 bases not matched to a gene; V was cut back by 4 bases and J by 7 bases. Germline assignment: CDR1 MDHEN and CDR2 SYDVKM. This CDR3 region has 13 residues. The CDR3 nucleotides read TGTGCCAGCAGTTCGGGACAGGGCGGGACCCAGTACTTC. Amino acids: CASSSGQGGTQYF.

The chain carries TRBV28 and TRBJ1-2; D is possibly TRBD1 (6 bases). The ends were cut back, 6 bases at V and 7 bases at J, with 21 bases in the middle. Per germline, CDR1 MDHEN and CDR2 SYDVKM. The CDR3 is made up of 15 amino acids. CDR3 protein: CASRGQKGGAGGYTF. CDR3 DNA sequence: TGTGCCAGCAGGGGACAAAAGGGTGGGGCGGGTGGCTACACCTTC.

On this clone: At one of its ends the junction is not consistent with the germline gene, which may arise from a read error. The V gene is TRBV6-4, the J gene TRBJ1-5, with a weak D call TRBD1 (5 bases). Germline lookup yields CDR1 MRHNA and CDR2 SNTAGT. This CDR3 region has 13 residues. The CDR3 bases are TGTGCCAGCAGTTTGGGACCCGGGCAGCCCCAACATTTT. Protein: CASSLGPGQPQHF.

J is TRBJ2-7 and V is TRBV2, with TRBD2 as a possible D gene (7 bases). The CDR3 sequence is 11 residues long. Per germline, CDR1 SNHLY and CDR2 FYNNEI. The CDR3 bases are TGTGCGGGGGGGGCGGATTACGAGCAGTACTTC. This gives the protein CAGGADYEQYF.

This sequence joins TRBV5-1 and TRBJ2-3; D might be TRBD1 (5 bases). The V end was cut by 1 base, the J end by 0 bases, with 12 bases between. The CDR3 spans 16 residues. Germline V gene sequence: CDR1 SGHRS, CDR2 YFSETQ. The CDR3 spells CASSLPTGRSTDTQYF. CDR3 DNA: TGCGCCAGCAGCTTGCCTACAGGCCGTAGCACAGATACGCAGTATTTT. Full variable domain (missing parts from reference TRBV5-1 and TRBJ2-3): KAGVTQTPRYLIKTRGQQVTLSCSPISGHRSVSWYQQTPGQGLQFLFEYFSETQRNKGNFPGRFSGRQFSNSRSEMNVSTLELGDSALYLCASSLPTGRSTDTQYFGPGTRLTVL.

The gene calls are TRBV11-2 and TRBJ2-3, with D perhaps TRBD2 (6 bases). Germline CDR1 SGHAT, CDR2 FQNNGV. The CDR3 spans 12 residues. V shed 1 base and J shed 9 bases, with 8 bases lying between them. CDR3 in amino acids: CASSLGGTTQYF. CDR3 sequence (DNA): TGTGCCAGCAGCTTAGGCGGGACGACGCAGTATTTT.

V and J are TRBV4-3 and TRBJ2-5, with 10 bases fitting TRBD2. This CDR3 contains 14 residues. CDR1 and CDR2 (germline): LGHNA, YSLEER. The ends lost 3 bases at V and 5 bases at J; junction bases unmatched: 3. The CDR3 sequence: CASSHQTSGETQYF. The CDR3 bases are TGCGCCAGCAGCCACCAGACTAGCGGGGAGACCCAGTACTTC.

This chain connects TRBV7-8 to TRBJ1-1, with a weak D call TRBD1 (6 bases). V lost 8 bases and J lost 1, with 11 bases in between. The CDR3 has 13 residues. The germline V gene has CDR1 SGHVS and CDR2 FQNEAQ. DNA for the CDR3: TGTGCCAGCCCCGGGGGCCCGAACACTGAAGCTTTCTTT. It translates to CASPGGPNTEAFF.

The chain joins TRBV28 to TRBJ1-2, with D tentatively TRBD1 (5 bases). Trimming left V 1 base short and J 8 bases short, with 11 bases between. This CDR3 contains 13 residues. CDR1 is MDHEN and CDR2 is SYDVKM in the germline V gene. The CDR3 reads CASSLFRAGGYTF. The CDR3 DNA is TGTGCCAGCAGTTTATTCAGGGCTGGGGGCTACACCTTC.

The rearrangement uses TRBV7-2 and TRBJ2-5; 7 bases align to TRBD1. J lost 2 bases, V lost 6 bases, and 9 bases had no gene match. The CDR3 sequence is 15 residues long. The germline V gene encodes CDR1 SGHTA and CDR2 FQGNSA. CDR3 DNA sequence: TGTGCCAGCAGTCTCTTTCTGGGACAGCAAGAGACCCAGTACTTC. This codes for CASSLFLGQQETQYF.

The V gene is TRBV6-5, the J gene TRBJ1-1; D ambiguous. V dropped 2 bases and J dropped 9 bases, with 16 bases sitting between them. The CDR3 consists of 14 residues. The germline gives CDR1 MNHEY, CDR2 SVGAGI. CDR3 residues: CASSYQGSQIKAFF. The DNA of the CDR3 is TGTGCCAGCAGTTACCAAGGATCTCAGATAAAAGCTTTCTTT.

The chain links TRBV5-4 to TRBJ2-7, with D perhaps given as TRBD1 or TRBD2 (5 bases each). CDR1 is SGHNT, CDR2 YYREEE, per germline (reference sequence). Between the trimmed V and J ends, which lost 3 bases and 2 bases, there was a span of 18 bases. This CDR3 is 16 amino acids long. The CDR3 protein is CASSSRVGTGTYEQYF. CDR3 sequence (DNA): TGTGCCAGCAGCTCGAGGGTAGGGACGGGGACCTACGAGCAGTACTTC.

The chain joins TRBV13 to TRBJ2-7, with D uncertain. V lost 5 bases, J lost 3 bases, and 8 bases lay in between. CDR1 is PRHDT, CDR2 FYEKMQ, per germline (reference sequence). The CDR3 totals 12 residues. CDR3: CASSQHSYEQYF. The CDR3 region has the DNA TGTGCCAGCAGCCAACACAGCTACGAGCAGTACTTC.

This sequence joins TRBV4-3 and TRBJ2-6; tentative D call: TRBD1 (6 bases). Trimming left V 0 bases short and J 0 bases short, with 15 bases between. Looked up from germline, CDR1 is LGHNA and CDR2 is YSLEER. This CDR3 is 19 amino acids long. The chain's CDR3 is CASSQDPQGTTSGANVLTF. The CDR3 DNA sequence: TGCGCCAGCAGCCAAGATCCACAGGGTACCACCTCTGGGGCCAACGTCCTGACTTTC.